This T cell receptor (beta chain) was retrieved from a study of OX40 agonist ivuxolimab in advanced cancers. Study details: Dose-escalation patients suffered from hepatocellular carcinoma, melanoma, renal cell or head and neck cancer.

Germline V gene sequence: CDR1 MNHEY, CDR2 SMNVEV (reference sequence). V shed 3 bases and J shed 2 bases, with 17 bases lying between them. This CDR3 is built from 16 residues. Profiled with immunoSEQ multiplex PCR; TCRdb holds only in-frame clones, not every one. The sample yields under 75,000 clones, roughly 92% seen once. As regards this clone: The antigen is not known.

Regarding the study as a whole: Some of the nonresponding patients also showed low levels of normalized T-cell clonal expansion.

This clonotype originated in an adult with an advanced solid tumor such as melanoma, head and neck, liver or kidney cancer. The specimen comprised CD4+ or CD8+ T cells sorted from blood, sampled in a trial of the OX40 agonist ivuxolimab. This sequence joins TRBV27 and TRBJ2-7; TRBD1 is a possible D gene (5 bases). The CDR3 sequence is CASSFGADSPAYEQYF. CDR3 DNA sequence: TGTGCCAGCAGTTTTGGAGCCGACAGTCCCGCCTACGAGCAGTACTTC.